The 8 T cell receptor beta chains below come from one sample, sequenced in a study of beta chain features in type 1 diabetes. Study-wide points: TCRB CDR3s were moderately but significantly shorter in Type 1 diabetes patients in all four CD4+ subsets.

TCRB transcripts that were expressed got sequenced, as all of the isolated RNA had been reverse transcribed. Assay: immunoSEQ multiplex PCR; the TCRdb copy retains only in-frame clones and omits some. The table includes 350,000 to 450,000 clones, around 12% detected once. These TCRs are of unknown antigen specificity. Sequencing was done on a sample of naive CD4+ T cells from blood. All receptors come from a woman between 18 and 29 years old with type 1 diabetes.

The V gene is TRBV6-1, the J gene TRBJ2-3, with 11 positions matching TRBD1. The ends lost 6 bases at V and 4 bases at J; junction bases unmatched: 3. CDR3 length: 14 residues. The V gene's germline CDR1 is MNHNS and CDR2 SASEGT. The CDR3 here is CASSPGQGADTQYF. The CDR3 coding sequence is TGTGCCAGCAGCCCGGGACAGGGGGCAGATACGCAGTATTTT.

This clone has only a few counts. CDR3 DNA sequence: TGTGCCAGCAGTTTATCCACCGGGACAGGTCCTGGTGGCTACACCTTC. The encoded protein is CASSLSTGTGPGGYTF. The rearrangement links TRBV28 to TRBJ1-2; the match to TRBD1 covers 8 bases. The CDR3 loop spans 16 amino acids. Germline CDR1 MDHEN, CDR2 SYDVKM. With 1 base clipped from V and 7 bases from J, the junction kept 11 bases outside the gene matches.

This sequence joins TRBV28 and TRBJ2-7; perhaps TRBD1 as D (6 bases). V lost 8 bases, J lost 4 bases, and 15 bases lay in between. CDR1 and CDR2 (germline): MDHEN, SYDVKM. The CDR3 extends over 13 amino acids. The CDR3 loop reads CASGSGDRYEQYF. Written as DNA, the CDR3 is TGTGCCAGCGGATCAGGGGACCGATACGAGCAGTACTTC.

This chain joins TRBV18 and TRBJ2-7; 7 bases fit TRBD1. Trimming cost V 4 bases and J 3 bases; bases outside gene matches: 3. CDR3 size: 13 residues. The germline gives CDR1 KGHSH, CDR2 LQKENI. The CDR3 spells CASSLGTDYEQYF. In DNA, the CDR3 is TGTGCCAGCTCACTTGGGACAGACTACGAGCAGTACTTC.

For the CDR3, the DNA is TGCAGCGTTGACCCAGGGGGCACTGAAGCTTTCTTT. Translated, it gives CSVDPGGTEAFF. The chain uses TRBV29-1 and TRBJ1-1, with TRBD1 identical over 7 bases. The V and J ends lost 3 bases and 4 bases, in that order; junction bases with no gene match: 2. Looked up from germline, CDR1 is SQVTM and CDR2 is ANQGSEA. The CDR3 spans 12 residues.

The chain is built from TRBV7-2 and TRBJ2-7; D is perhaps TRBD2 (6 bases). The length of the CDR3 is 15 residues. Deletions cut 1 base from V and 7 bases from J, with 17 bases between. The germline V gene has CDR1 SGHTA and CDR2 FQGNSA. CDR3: CASSLVDGGRGEQYF. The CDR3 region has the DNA TGTGCCAGCAGCTTAGTAGACGGGGGTAGAGGGGAGCAGTACTTC. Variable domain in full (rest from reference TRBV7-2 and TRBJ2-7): GAGVSQSPSNKVTEKGKDVELRCDPISGHTALYWYRQSLGQGLEFLIYFQGNSAPDKSGLPSDRFSAERTGGSVSTLTIQRTQQEDSAVYLCASSLVDGGRGEQYFGPGTRLTVT.

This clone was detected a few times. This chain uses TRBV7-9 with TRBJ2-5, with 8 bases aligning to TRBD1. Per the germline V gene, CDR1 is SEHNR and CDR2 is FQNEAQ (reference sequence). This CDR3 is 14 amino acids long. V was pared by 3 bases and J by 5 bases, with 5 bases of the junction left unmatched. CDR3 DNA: TGTGCCAGCAGCTTGGACAGGGTCGGTGAGACCCAGTACTTC. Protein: CASSLDRVGETQYF.

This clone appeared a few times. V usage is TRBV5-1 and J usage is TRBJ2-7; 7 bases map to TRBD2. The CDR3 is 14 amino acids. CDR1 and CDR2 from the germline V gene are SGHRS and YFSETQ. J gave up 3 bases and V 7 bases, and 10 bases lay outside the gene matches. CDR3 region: CASGPTRGVYEQYF. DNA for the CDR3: TGCGCCAGCGGCCCTACACGGGGGGTCTACGAGCAGTACTTC. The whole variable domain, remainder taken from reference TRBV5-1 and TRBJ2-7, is KAGVTQTPRYLIKTRGQQVTLSCSPISGHRSVSWYQQTPGQGLQFLFEYFSETQRNKGNFPGRFSGRQFSNSRSEMNVSTLELGDSALYLCASGPTRGVYEQYFGPGTRLTVT.